The 19 T cell receptor beta chains below all came from one sample that was sequenced in a study of cytomegalovirus exposure and HLA in healthy donors. 60 Vbeta and 13 Jbeta primers were used in PCR. Profiling relied on immunoSEQ multiplex PCR, and the TCRdb table lists in-frame clones only, not all of them. This sample carries over 110,000 clones, 82% of them seen once, and the ten largest clones take less than 3%. Sequencing was performed on PBMCs. Every receptor here comes from a male donor in good health and CMV-seronegative.

The V and J genes are TRBV5-4 and TRBJ1-1; weak D call: TRBD1 (5 bases). Between the trimmed V and J ends, which lost 3 bases and 0 bases, there was a span of 15 bases. Germline loops: CDR1 SGHNT, CDR2 YYREEE (reference sequence). CDR3 size: 16 residues. The chain's CDR3 is CASSSGLGPLNTEAFF. CDR3 coding DNA: TGTGCCAGCAGCTCTGGCTTGGGGCCGTTGAACACTGAAGCTTTCTTT.

CDR3 sequence reads: CASSPVTGYEQYF. DNA for the CDR3: TGTGCCAGCAGCCCCGTCACAGGATACGAGCAGTACTTC. The chain employs TRBV7-6 and TRBJ2-7; a possible D gene is TRBD1 (5 bases). The ends were cut back, 5 bases at V and 4 bases at J, with 12 bases in the middle. Germline V gives CDR1 SGHVS, CDR2 FNYEAQ. The CDR3 runs 13 residues.

V usage is TRBV7-2 and J usage is TRBJ2-7; tentative D call: TRBD2 (7 bases). There are 16 residues in the CDR3. With 2 bases removed from V and 0 bases from J, the gap between germline ends came to 14 bases. Germline V gene lookup returns CDR1 SGHTA and CDR2 FQGNSA. The CDR3 reads CASSLWRGGSSYEQYF. In DNA form, the CDR3 reads TGTGCCAGCAGCTTATGGAGGGGGGGTAGCTCCTACGAGCAGTACTTC. Complete variable domain (other parts from reference TRBV7-2 and TRBJ2-7): GAGVSQSPSNKVTEKGKDVELRCDPISGHTALYWYRQSLGQGLEFLIYFQGNSAPDKSGLPSDRFSAERTGGSVSTLTIQRTQQEDSAVYLCASSLWRGGSSYEQYFGPGTRLTVT.

This chain connects TRBV28 to TRBJ2-7; tentatively, D is TRBD1 (6 bases). This CDR3 contains 14 residues. The germline V and J ends were trimmed by 7 bases and 3 bases, with 16 bases remaining between them. Germline V gene sequence: CDR1 MDHEN, CDR2 SYDVKM. The CDR3: CASMLDRRFYEQYF. CDR3 bases: TGTGCCAGCATGCTGGACAGACGGTTCTACGAGCAGTACTTC.

The chain recombines TRBV27 with TRBJ1-4; D uncertain. With 2 bases removed from V and 2 bases from J, the gap between germline ends came to 9 bases. Germline CDR1 is MNHEY and CDR2 is SMNVEV (reference sequence). This CDR3 contains 15 residues. The DNA for the CDR3 is TGTGCCAGCAGTTTAGAGGGCTCCACTAATGAAAAACTGTTTTTT. It translates to CASSLEGSTNEKLFF.

V gene TRBV11-2 combines with J gene TRBJ1-1; TRBD1 aligns across 7 bases. Germline trimming cut 2 bases from V and 6 bases from J; bases unmatched to any gene: 6. CDR3 length: 14 residues. Germline-derived CDR1 and CDR2 are SGHAT and FQNNGV. The CDR3 region is CASSLPGGVPEAFF. CDR3 sequence (DNA): TGTGCCAGCAGCTTACCAGGGGGTGTCCCTGAAGCTTTCTTT.

This chain uses TRBV2 with TRBJ2-7; tentatively, D is TRBD2 (5 bases). The CDR3 extends over 13 amino acids. Trimming took 7 bases from V and 7 from J, leaving 17 bases between them. The germline V gene encodes CDR1 SNHLY and CDR2 FYNNEI. The CDR3 bases are TGTGCCAGCATTAGAGGGCCCCTCGCTGAGCAGTACTTC. It specifies CASIRGPLAEQYF.

V gene TRBV10-3 combines with J gene TRBJ2-7, with D maybe TRBD2 (5 bases). CDR1 is ENHRY and CDR2 is SYGVKD in the germline V gene. The CDR3 is 16 amino acids. V lost 0 bases and J lost 0, with 12 bases in between. This CDR3 is CAISESGGFSSYEQYF. The CDR3 DNA reads TGTGCCATCAGTGAGTCGGGCGGGTTTAGCTCCTACGAGCAGTACTTC.

V gene TRBV18 combines with J gene TRBJ2-5; D remains unclear. CDR1 and CDR2 from the germline V gene are KGHSH and LQKENI. CDR3 size: 12 residues. V was clipped by 3 bases and J by 4 bases, with 6 bases between them. CDR3 region: CASSPPLETQYF. For the CDR3, the DNA is TGTGCCAGCTCACCCCCCCTAGAGACCCAGTACTTC.

The chain links TRBV7-6 to TRBJ2-5; possible D gene TRBD1, 6 bases. V was clipped by 2 bases and J by 3 bases, with 13 bases between them. The CDR3 spans 15 residues. The V gene's germline CDR1 is SGHVS and CDR2 FNYEAQ. The CDR3: CASSLSATGEETQYF. Written as DNA, the CDR3 is TGTGCCAGCAGCTTATCAGCGACAGGAGAAGAGACCCAGTACTTC.

The V and J genes are TRBV9 and TRBJ2-2; 7 bases are shared with TRBD2. Trimming took 2 bases from V and 2 from J; bases not matched to a gene: 6. Germline V gene data show CDR1 as SGDLS and CDR2 as YYNGEE. The CDR3 extends over 16 amino acids. CDR3 protein: CASSVVSGGNTGELFF. CDR3 DNA: TGTGCCAGCAGCGTCGTCTCGGGAGGTAACACCGGGGAGCTGTTTTTT.

This clone turned up a few times. This rearrangement joins TRBV10-1 to TRBJ2-5; 9 positions agree with TRBD2. The V gene's germline CDR1 is WNHNN and CDR2 SYGVQD (reference sequence). This CDR3 region has 18 residues. Trimming took 2 bases from V and 5 from J; bases not matched to a gene: 15. The CDR3 is CASSEKQDPSGERETQYF. The CDR3, as DNA: TGCGCCAGCAGTGAGAAGCAAGACCCTAGCGGGGAGCGGGAGACCCAGTACTTC.

The chain joins TRBV28 to TRBJ2-1; D is undetermined. This CDR3 is built from 12 residues. Trimming removed 1 base at V and 8 bases at J, with 6 bases between. The V gene's germline CDR1 is MDHEN and CDR2 SYDVKM. The CDR3 here is CASSLFPDEQFF. DNA of the CDR3: TGTGCCAGCAGTTTATTCCCCGATGAGCAGTTCTTC.

The chain combines TRBV9 with TRBJ2-3; TRBD1 is a possible D gene (5 bases). The V gene's germline CDR1 is SGDLS and CDR2 YYNGEE. This CDR3 has 13 residues. The V end lost 4 bases, the J end lost 2 bases, and 8 bases lay between the germline ends. The CDR3 nucleotides read TGTGCCAGCAGCTCAGGGTCCACAGATACGCAGTATTTT. It specifies CASSSGSTDTQYF. Together with reference TRBV9 and TRBJ2-3, the CDR3 gives the full variable domain: DSGVTQTPKHLITATGQRVTLRCSPRSGDLSVYWYQQSLDQGLQFLIQYYNGEERAKGNILERFSAQQFPDLHSELNLSSLELGDSALYFCASSSGSTDTQYFGPGTRLTVL.

The chain has TRBV2 and TRBJ2-4; 9 nucleotides agree with TRBD2. CDR1 SNHLY and CDR2 FYNNEI come from the germline V gene. V shed 6 bases, J shed 15 bases, and the junction held 15 bases outside the gene matches. The CDR3 runs 14 residues. The CDR3 region is CASSPGLALNIVYF. Written as DNA, the CDR3 is TGTGCCAGCAGCCCGGGACTAGCTTTAAACATAGTGTACTTC.

This chain joins TRBV27 and TRBJ2-7; TRBD2 matches at 15 bases. J was trimmed by 0 bases and V by 6 bases; bases with no gene match: 3. This CDR3 has 16 amino acids. The germline CDR1 and CDR2 sequences are MNHEY and SMNVEV (reference sequence). The CDR3 reads CASSGLAGGGSYEQYF. CDR3 DNA: TGTGCCAGCAGCGGACTAGCGGGAGGGGGCTCCTACGAGCAGTACTTC.

This clone is a singleton in its sample. The J gene is TRBJ2-7, the V gene TRBV7-9; 10 bases match TRBD1. Germline trimming cut 4 bases from V and 2 bases from J; bases unmatched to any gene: 2. CDR1 SEHNR and CDR2 FQNEAQ come from the germline V gene (reference sequence). The CDR3 length is 14 residues. The CDR3 bases are TGTGCCAGCAGCTACGGGACAGGGGCCTACGAGCAGTACTTC. Translated: CASSYGTGAYEQYF. Complete variable domain (other parts from reference TRBV7-9 and TRBJ2-7): DTGVSQNPRHKITKRGQNVTFRCDPISEHNRLYWYRQTLGQGPEFLTYFQNEAQLEKSRLLSDRFSAERPKGSFSTLEIQRTEQGDSAMYLCASSYGTGAYEQYFGPGTRLTVT.

The chain carries TRBV6-6 and TRBJ2-7; 9 nucleotides align to TRBD2. CDR3 length: 14 residues. V lost 6 bases and J lost 2; bases outside the gene matches: 5. CDR1 is MNHNY, CDR2 SVGAGI, per germline (reference sequence). CDR3 sequence (DNA): TGTGCCAGCAGGGCCGGGACTAGCCCCTACGAGCAGTACTTC. This sequence encodes CASRAGTSPYEQYF.

This rearrangement joins TRBV19 to TRBJ1-2, with TRBD1 as a possible D gene (5 bases). Germline loops: CDR1 LNHDA, CDR2 SQIVND (reference sequence). V lost 5 bases, J lost 4 bases, and 14 bases lay in between. The CDR3 sequence is 14 residues long. The CDR3 region is CASSVGGRIYGYTF. DNA of the CDR3: TGTGCCAGTAGTGTCGGGGGAAGAATCTATGGCTACACCTTC.